This passage covers 5 T cell receptor beta chains from one sample sequenced in a study of blood T cell repertoires in COVID-19. This table comes from immunoSEQ multiplex PCR, and its TCRdb copy is limited to in-frame clones, with some not included. This sample has approximately 35,000 clones, with around 93% found just once. Sequences were obtained from peripheral blood. These receptors originate from a human donor with active COVID-19. The donor label of this sample is uncertain.

V is TRBV14 and J is TRBJ2-2; no clear D gene. The CDR3 length is 14 residues. The V end was cut by 1 base, the J end by 2 bases, with 5 bases between. Germline V gene sequence: CDR1 SGHDN, CDR2 FVKESK. The CDR3 spells CASSQVLNTGELFF. CDR3 sequence (DNA): TGTGCCAGCAGCCAAGTCTTAAACACCGGGGAGCTGTTTTTT. The whole variable domain, filled in from reference TRBV14 and TRBJ2-2, reads EAGVTQFPSHSVIEKGQTVTLRCDPISGHDNLYWYRRVMGKEIKFLLHFVKESKQDESGMPNNRFLAERTGGTYSTLKVQPAELEDSGVYFCASSQVLNTGELFFGEGSRLTVL.

The rearrangement links TRBV9 to TRBJ2-1; 7 bases agree with TRBD2. This CDR3 is built from 15 residues. The germline CDR1 and CDR2 sequences are SGDLS and YYNGEE. V lost 0 bases, J lost 7 bases, and 7 bases stayed unmatched. CDR3 sequence reads: CASSVVGRSGNEQFF. Here the CDR3 DNA reads TGTGCCAGCAGCGTAGTCGGGAGGTCGGGGAATGAGCAGTTCTTC. The variable domain in full, completed from reference TRBV9 and TRBJ2-1, reads DSGVTQTPKHLITATGQRVTLRCSPRSGDLSVYWYQQSLDQGLQFLIQYYNGEERAKGNILERFSAQQFPDLHSELNLSSLELGDSALYFCASSVVGRSGNEQFFGPGTRLTVL.

The genes are TRBV9 and TRBJ2-7; 10 bases line up with TRBD1. Germline V gene sequence: CDR1 SGDLS, CDR2 YYNGEE. This CDR3 is built from 18 residues. The V gene end was trimmed by 6 bases and the J gene end by 5 bases; junction bases not matched to a gene: 20. CDR3 sequence: CASTRTNRPGQGINEQYF. In nucleotides, the CDR3 is TGTGCCAGCACCCGAACCAATAGACCGGGACAGGGGATCAACGAGCAGTACTTC.

The chain uses TRBV3-1 (or the pseudogene TRBV3-2) and TRBJ1-2, with D unclear. Trimming removed 4 bases from V and 7 bases from J, with 19 bases in between. Germline CDR1 is LGHDT and CDR2 is YNNKEL (reference sequence). The CDR3 loop spans 15 amino acids. Written as DNA, the CDR3 is TGTGCCAGCAGCCCCCTGTCGGGGAAAGAAGGTGGCTACACCTTC. This sequence encodes CASSPLSGKEGGYTF.

The rearrangement joins TRBV4-3 to TRBJ1-1; the match to TRBD1 covers 10 bases. The germline V gene has CDR1 LGHNA and CDR2 YSLEER. V shed 0 bases, J shed 3 bases, and the junction held 7 bases outside the gene matches. The CDR3 is 17 amino acids. This chain's CDR3 is CASSQESLGTGDTEAFF. The CDR3 nucleotides are TGCGCCAGCAGCCAAGAAAGTCTCGGGACAGGGGACACTGAAGCTTTCTTT.